Sequencing of this T cell receptor beta chain was carried out in a study of OX40 agonist ivuxolimab in advanced cancers. Looking at the study overall: Patient treatment consisted of intravenous ivuxolimab administration every 2 weeks at 0.01 to 10 mg/kg. Regarding the study as a whole: At 0.1-3.0 mg/kg, partial responders had clonal expansion among the lowest observed. Fewer expanded clones were found on average in CD4+ than in CD8+ T cells.

The data were produced by immunoSEQ multiplex PCR, yet TCRdb's version contains in-frame clones alone and is incomplete. Among fewer than 200,000 clones listed, approximately 94% were seen once. The CDR3 extends over 16 amino acids. Per the germline V gene, CDR1 is MNHEY and CDR2 is SVGAGI. V dropped 2 bases and J dropped 4; count of bases not matched to a gene: 8. The count of this clone is one. As yet, its antigen is unknown. Enrollment shut out patients with autoimmune disease history or systemic immunosuppression. This chain connects TRBV6-5 to TRBJ2-1, with 7 bases fitting TRBD2. The TCR sequence derives from an adult with an advanced solid tumor such as melanoma, head and neck, liver or kidney cancer. The sequencing used CD4+ or CD8+ T cells sorted from blood, collected in a trial of the OX40 agonist ivuxolimab. CDR3: CASSYRVKREYNEQFF. The CDR3 DNA sequence: TGTGCCAGCAGTTACCGGGTGAAGCGGGAATACAATGAGCAGTTCTTC.